This section outlines one T cell receptor beta chain sequence together with its context. Its antigen is undetermined. The sample belongs to a study of beta chain features in type 1 diabetes. The study's findings and limits: Within the patient group, naive, central memory and Treg TCRB repertoires appeared more similar to each other than within healthy donors. Significant though moderate, a shortening of TCRB CDR3s appeared in all four CD4+ subsets of Type 1 diabetes patients. Lower insertion and higher deletion counts appeared at VDJ junctions in type 1 diabetes patients.

Trimming removed 8 bases at V and 7 bases at J, with 18 bases between. The CDR3 extends over 14 amino acids. Germline V CDR1 and CDR2: MNHEY, SMNVEV (reference sequence). Sorted CD4+ subsets: naive, central memory, regulatory, stem cell-like memory (CD45RO/CCR7/CD25/CD127/CD95/CD27 panel). cDNA synthesis used the whole RNA isolate, giving expressed TCRB sequences. The study sequenced naive, central memory and regulatory T cell samples to an average of roughly 4 million reads. Sequencing used immunoSEQ multiplex PCR; TCRdb keeps in-frame clones, though not all of them. The sample yields 100,000 to 150,000 clones, about 16% seen once.

The material sequenced was central memory CD4+ T cells from blood. This TCR came from a man aged 25 to 40 with type 1 diabetes. The chain employs TRBV27 and TRBJ2-1; D tentatively fits TRBD1 or TRBD2 (7 bases each). The CDR3 reads CASFEAGGGNEQFF. Here the CDR3 DNA reads TGTGCCAGCTTCGAAGCAGGGGGGGGAAATGAGCAGTTCTTC.